The clone carrying this TCR beta chain was seen a single time. Its antigen is currently unknown. The primer mix had 60 Vbeta and 13 Jbeta primers. Sequenced by immunoSEQ multiplex PCR; TCRdb stores in-frame clones only, minus some. The sample carries 200,000 to 300,000 clones, approximately 85% recorded once. The data are from a study of cytomegalovirus exposure and HLA in healthy donors. Across the whole study: Unique TCRs from HLA-typed donors, 65 million to 85 million of them, were held in an early data release.

The germline gives CDR1 MNHEY, CDR2 SMNVEV (reference sequence). The CDR3 sequence is 13 residues long. V gave up 7 bases and J gave up 3 bases; unmatched junction bases: 1. The study, taken as a whole, reports: Prior analysis indicated that the majority of TCR beta V segments exhibited productivity approximately 87% or approximately 30% of the time. The classifier reportedly diagnosed cytomegalovirus status with high specificity and sensitivity. A later analysis showed HLA-associated TCR beta chains outstripping equally common others in clonal expansion.

The TCR sequence derives from a woman between 40 and 55 years old in good health and CMV-seropositive. This chain joins TRBV27 and TRBJ2-5; 11 bases are shared with TRBD2. Material: PBMCs. CDR3 protein: CASKTSGEETQYF. CDR3 in DNA: TGTGCCAGCAAGACTAGCGGGGAAGAGACCCAGTACTTC.